Listed here is a single T cell receptor (beta chain). Trimming pared 5 bases from V and 7 bases from J, leaving 12 bases between. Per the germline V gene, CDR1 is SGHDT and CDR2 is YYEEEE. This CDR3 spans 12 amino acids. PCR involved 60 Vbeta and 13 Jbeta primers. The repertoire was sequenced with immunoSEQ multiplex PCR; TCRdb's copy has only in-frame clones and lacks some. Of some 93,000 clones listed, around 73% were seen once; the top ten hold around 3.2%. This sample stems from a study of cytomegalovirus exposure and HLA in healthy donors. The clonotype comes from a woman aged 40 to 50 in good health and CMV-seronegative. This rearrangement joins TRBV5-6 to TRBJ2-5; D remains unclear. Sequenced material: PBMCs. CDR3 amino acids: CASSDSSATQYF. In DNA form, the CDR3 reads TGTGCCAGCAGTGACTCAAGTGCGACCCAGTACTTC.